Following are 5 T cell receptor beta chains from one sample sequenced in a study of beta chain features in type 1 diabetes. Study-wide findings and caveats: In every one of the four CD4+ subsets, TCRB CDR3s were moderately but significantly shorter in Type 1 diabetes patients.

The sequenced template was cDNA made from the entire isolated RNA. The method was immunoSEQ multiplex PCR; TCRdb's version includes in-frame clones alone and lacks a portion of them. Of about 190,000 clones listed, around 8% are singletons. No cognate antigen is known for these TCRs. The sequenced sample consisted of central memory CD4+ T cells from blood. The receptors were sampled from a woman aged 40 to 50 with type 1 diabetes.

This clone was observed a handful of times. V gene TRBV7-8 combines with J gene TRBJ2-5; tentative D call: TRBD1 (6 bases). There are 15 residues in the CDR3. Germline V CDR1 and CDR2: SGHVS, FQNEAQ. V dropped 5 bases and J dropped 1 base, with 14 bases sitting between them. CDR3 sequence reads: CASSRWDTSQETQYF. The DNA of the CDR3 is TGTGCCAGCAGCCGATGGGACACCTCCCAAGAGACCCAGTACTTC. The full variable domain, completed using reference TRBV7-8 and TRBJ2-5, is GAGVSQSPRYKVAKRGQDVALRCDPISGHVSLFWYQQALGQGPEFLTYFQNEAQLDKSGLPSDRFFAERPEGSVSTLKIQRTQQEDSAVYLCASSRWDTSQETQYFGPGTRLLVL.

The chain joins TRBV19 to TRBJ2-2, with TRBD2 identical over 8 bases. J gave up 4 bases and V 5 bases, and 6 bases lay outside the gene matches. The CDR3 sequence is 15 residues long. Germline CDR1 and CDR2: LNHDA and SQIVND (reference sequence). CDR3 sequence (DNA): TGTGCCAGTAGTCGAGGGCTAGCGGGCACCGGGGAGCTGTTTTTT. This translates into CASSRGLAGTGELFF.

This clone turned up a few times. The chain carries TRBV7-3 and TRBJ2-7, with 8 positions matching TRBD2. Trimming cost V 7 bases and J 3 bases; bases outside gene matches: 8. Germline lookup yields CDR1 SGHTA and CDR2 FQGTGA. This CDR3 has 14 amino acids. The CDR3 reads CASTLSGSHYEQYF. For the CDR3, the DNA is TGTGCCAGCACCTTGAGCGGGAGTCACTACGAGCAGTACTTC.

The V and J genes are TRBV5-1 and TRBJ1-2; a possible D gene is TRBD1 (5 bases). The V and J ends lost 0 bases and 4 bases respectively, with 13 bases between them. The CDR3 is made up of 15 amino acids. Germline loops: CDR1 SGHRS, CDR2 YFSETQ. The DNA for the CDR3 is TGCGCCAGCAGCTTGGAACGGCAGGGCGGCTATGGCTACACCTTC. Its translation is CASSLERQGGYGYTF.

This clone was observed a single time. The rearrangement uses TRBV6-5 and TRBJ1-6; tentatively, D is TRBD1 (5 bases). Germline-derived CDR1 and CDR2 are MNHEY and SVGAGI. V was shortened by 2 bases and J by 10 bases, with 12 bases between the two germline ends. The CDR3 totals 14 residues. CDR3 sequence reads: CASSYPRQKSPLHF. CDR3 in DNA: TGTGCCAGCAGTTACCCGCGACAGAAATCACCCCTCCACTTT.